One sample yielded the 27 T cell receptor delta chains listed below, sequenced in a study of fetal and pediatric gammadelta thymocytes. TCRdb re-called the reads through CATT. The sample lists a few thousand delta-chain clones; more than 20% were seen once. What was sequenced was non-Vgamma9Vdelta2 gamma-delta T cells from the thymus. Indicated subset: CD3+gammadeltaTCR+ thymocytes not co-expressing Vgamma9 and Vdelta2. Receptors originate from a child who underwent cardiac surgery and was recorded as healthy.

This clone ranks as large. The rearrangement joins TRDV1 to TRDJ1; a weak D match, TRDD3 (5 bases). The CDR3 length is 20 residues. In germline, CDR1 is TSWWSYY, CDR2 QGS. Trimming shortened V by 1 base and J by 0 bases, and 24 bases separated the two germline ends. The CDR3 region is CALGEPSTIPGRLYTDKLIF. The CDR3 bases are TGTGCTCTTGGGGAACCCTCTACGATTCCGGGGAGGTTGTACACCGATAAACTCATCTTT.

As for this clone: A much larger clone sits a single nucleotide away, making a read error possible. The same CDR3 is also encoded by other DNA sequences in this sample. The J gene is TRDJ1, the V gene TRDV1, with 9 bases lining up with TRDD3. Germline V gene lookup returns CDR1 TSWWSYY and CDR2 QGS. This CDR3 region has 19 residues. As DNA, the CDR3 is TGTGCTCTTGGGGAGCCTTATCCAGACTGGGGGACACACACCGACAAACTCATCTTT. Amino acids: CALGEPYPDWGTHTDKLIF.

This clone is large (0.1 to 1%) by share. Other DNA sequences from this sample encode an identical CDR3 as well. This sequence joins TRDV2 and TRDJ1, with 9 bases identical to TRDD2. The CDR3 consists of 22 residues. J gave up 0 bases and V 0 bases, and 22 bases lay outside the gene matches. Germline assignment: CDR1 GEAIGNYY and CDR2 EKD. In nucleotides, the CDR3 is TGTGCCTGTGACACCCTCGGCCTTCCTACCCTACTGGAGCCCATTCACACCGATAAACTCATCTTT. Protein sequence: CACDTLGLPTLLEPIHTDKLIF.

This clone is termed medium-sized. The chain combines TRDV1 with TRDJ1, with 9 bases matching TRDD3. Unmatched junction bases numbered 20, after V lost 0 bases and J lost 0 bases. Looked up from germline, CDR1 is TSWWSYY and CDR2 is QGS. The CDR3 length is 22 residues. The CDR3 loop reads CALGELDPCCPTGGTYTDKLIF. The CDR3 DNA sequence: TGTGCTCTTGGGGAACTAGATCCGTGCTGCCCTACTGGGGGAACCTACACCGATAAACTCATCTTT.

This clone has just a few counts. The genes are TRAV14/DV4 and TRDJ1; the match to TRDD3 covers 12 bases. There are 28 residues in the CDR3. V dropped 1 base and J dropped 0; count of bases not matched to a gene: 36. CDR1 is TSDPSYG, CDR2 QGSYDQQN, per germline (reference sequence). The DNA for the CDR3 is TGTGCAATGAGAGAGGATGGGAAAAGGCCTTCTCCTTCCTTACTGGGGGATACCCGGTGGTTATACACCGATAAACTCATCTTT. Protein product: CAMREDGKRPSPSLLGDTRWLYTDKLIF.

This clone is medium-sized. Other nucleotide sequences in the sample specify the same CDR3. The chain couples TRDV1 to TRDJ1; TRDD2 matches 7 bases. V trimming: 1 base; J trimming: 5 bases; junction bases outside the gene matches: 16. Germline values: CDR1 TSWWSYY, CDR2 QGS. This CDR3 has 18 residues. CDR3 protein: CALGEHDDNSYSGDKLIF. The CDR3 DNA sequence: TGTGCTCTTGGGGAACACGACGATAATTCCTACTCTGGGGATAAACTCATCTTT.

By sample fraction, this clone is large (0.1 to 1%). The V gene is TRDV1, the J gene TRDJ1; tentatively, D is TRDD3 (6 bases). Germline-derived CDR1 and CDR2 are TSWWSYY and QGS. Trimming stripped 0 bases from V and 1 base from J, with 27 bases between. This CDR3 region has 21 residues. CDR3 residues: CALGELPTSGAGGRGTDKLIF. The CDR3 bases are TGTGCTCTTGGGGAACTCCCTACGTCTGGGGCCGGCGGGAGGGGCACCGATAAACTCATCTTT.

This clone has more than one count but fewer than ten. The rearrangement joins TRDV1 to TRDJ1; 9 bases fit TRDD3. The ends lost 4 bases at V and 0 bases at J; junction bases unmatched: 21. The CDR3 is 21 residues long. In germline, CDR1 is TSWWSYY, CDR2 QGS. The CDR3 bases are TGTGCTCTTGGGGGACCTTCCCCAACTGGGGGACCCGTTCTTAACACCGATAAACTCATCTTT. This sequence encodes CALGGPSPTGGPVLNTDKLIF.

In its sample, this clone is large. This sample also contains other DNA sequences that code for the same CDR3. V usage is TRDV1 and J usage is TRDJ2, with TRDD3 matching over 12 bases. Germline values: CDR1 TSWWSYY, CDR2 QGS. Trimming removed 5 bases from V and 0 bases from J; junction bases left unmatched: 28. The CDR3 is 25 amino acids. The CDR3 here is CALGSDPSHWGIHTRFRALTAQLFF. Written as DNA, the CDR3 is TGTGCTCTTGGGTCCGATCCCAGTCACTGGGGGATACACACCCGTTTCCGAGCTTTGACAGCACAACTCTTCTTT.

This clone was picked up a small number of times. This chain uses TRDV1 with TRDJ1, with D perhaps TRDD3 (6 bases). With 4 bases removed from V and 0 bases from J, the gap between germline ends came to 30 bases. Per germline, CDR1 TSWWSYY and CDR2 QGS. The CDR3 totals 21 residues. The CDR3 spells CALGGRPSPRLGGDYTDKLIF. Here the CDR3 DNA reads TGTGCTCTTGGGGGAAGGCCTTCGCCGAGACTTGGGGGCGATTACACCGATAAACTCATCTTT.

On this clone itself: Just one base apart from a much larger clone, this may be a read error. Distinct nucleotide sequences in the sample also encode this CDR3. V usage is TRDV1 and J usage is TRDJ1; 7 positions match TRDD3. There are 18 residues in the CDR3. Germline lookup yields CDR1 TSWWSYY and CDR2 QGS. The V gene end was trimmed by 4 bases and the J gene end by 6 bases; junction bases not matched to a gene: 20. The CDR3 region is CALGGPGEKGISNNKLIF. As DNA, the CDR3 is TGTGCTCTTGGGGGACCGGGGGAGAAGGGGATATCGAACAATAAACTCATCTTT.

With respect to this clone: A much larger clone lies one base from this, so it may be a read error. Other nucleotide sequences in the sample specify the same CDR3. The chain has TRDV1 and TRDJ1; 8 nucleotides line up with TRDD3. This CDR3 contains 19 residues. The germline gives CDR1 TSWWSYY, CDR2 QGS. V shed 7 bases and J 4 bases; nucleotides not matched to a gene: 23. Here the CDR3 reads CALEGKLSRELGEGDKLIF. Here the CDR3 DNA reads TGTGCTCTTGAGGGGAAACTCTCGCGTGAGCTGGGGGAAGGCGATAAACTCATCTTT.

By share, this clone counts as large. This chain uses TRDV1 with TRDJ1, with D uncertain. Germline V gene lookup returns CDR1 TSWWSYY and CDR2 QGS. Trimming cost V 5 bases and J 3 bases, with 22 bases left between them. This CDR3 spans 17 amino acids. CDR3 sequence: CALGLRGRQLGADKLIF. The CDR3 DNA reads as TGTGCTCTTGGGTTACGCGGGCGTCAACTAGGGGCCGATAAACTCATCTTT.

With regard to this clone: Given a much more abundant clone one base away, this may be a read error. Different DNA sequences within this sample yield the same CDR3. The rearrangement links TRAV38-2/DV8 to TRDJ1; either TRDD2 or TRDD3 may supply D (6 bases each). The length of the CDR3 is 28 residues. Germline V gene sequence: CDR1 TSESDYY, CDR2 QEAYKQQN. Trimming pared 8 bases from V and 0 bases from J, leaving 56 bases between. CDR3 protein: CAYSGIPGIIPSRPRLGSSPTYTDKLIF. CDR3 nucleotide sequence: TGTGCTTACTCGGGTATCCCCGGGATCATCCCTTCCCGACCCCGGCTGGGGAGTAGCCCTACTTACACCGATAAACTCATCTTT.

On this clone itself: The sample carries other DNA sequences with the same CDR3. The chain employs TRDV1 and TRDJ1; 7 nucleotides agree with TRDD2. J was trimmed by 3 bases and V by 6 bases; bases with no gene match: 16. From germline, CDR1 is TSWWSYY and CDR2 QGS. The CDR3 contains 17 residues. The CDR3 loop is CALGNRASSYPADKLIF. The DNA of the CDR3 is TGTGCTCTTGGAAACAGAGCCAGTTCCTACCCTGCCGATAAACTCATCTTT.

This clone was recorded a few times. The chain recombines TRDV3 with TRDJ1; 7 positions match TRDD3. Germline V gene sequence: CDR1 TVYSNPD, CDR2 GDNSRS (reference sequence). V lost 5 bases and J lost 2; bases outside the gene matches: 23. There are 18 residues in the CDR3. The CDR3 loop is CAHRSTYSILGPTDKLIF. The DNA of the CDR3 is TGTGCCCATCGGTCCACCTACTCCATACTGGGGCCAACCGATAAACTCATCTTT.

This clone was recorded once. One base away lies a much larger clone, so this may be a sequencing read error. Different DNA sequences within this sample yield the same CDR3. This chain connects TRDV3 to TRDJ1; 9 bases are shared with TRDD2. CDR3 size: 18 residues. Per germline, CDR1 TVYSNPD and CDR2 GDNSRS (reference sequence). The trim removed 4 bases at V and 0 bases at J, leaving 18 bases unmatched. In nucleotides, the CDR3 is TGTGCCTCTGAAGGCCTTCCTACCCGGTTGGACTACACCGATAAACTCATCTTT. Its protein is CASEGLPTRLDYTDKLIF.

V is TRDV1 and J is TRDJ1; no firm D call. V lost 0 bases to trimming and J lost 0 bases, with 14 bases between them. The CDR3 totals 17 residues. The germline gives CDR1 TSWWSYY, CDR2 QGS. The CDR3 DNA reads TGTGCTCTTGGGGAACTGACCCGCACATTTGACACCGATAAACTCATCTTT. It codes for CALGELTRTFDTDKLIF.

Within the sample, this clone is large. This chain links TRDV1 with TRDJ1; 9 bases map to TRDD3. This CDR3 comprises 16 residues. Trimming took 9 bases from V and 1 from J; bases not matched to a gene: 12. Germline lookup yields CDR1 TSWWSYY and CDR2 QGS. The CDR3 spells CALERGTGGTTDKLIF. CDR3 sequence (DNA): TGTGCTCTAGAGCGGGGTACTGGGGGAACCACCGATAAACTCATCTTT.

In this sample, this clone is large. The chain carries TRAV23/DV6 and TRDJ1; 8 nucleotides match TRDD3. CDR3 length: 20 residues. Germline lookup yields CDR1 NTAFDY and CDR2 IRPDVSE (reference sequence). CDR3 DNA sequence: TGTGCTGTCCCATTCCCCATACGTAGGCGCGGGGATACTTTCTCCGATAAACTCATCTTT. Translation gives CAVPFPIRRRGDTFSDKLIF.

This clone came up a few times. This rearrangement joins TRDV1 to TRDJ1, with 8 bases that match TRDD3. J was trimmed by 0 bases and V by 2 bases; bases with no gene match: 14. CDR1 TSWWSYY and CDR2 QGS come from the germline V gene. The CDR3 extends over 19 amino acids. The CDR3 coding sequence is TGTGCTCTTGGGGAATACTTCGATATGGGGGATTCAGACACCGATAAACTCATCTTT. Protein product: CALGEYFDMGDSDTDKLIF.

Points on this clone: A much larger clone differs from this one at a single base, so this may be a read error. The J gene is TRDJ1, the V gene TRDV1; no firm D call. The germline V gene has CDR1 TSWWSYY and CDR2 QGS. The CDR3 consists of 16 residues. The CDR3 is CALGELFGRGTDNLIF. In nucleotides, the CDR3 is TGTGCTCTTGGGGAACTTTTCGGAAGAGGAACCGATAACCTCATCTTT.

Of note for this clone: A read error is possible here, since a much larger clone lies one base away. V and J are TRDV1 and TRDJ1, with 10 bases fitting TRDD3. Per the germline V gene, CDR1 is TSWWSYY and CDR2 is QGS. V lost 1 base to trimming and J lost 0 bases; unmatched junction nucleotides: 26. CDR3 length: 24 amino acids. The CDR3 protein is CALGEPGPRTGGSYQPGYTDKLIF. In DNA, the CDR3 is TGTGCTCTTGGGGAACCCGGCCCGCGTACTGGGGGATCTTACCAACCCGGGTACACCGATAAACTCATCTTT.

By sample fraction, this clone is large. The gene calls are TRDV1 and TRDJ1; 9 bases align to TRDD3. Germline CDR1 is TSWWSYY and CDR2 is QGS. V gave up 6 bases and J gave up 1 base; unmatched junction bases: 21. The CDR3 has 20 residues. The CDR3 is CALGHVKSTAGIRATDKLIF. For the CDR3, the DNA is TGTGCTCTTGGCCACGTGAAATCTACGGCGGGGATACGGGCCACCGATAAACTCATCTTT.

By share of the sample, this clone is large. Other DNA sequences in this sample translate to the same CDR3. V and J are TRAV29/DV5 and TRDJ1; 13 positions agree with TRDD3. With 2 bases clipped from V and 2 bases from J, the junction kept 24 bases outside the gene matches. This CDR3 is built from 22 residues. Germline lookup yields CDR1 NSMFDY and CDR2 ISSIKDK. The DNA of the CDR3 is TGTGCAGCAAGGCCCTCTTCCTACCTACCTGTACTGGGGGATACGCGAACCGATAAACTCATCTTT. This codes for CAARPSSYLPVLGDTRTDKLIF.

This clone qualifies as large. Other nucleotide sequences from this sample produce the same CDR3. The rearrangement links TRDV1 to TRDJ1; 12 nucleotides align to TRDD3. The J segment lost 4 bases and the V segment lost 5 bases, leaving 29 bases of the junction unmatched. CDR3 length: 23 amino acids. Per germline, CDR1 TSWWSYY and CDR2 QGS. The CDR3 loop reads CALGTRPFKTFWGIRLTDDKLIF. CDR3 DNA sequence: TGTGCTCTTGGGACCCGCCCTTTTAAGACCTTCTGGGGGATACGTTTAACAGACGATAAACTCATCTTT.

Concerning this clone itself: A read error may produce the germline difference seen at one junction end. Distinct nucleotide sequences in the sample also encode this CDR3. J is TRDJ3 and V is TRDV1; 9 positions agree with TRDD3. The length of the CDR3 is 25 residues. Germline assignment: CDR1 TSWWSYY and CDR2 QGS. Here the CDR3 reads CALGELREPGTGGRSSGWDTRQMFF. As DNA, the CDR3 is TGTGCTCTTGGGGAACTGCGAGAACCCGGTACTGGGGGACGGTCGAGTGGCTGGGACACCCGACAGATGTTTTTT.